What follows are 30 T cell receptor beta chains derived from one specimen sequenced in a study of T cells in localized non-small cell lung cancer. This table comes from immunoSEQ multiplex PCR, and its TCRdb copy is limited to in-frame clones, with some not included. Counted here are approximately 3,200 clones, less than 25% occurring once; the ten biggest clones make up 23%. The sequences come from lung tumor tissue, collected before any cancer treatment. Receptor source: a woman aged 35 to 75 with stage I lung adenocarcinoma.

This clone was picked up a small number of times. This sequence joins TRBV6-8 and TRBJ2-4; 10 nucleotides agree with TRBD2. Germline CDR1 MNHGY, CDR2 SAAAGT. The junction had 4 bases not matched to a gene; V was cut back by 0 bases and J by 8 bases. The CDR3 is made up of 15 amino acids. The CDR3 reads CASSYSLAGEYIQYF. In DNA, the CDR3 is TGTGCCAGCAGTTACTCCCTAGCGGGGGAGTACATTCAGTACTTC.

V usage is TRBV23-1 and J usage is TRBJ2-5; the D gene is possibly TRBD2 (5 bases). TRBV23-1 is classed as an ORF, of uncertain function. The CDR3 runs to 13 residues. Trimming cost V 6 bases and J 6 bases, with 14 bases left between them. In nucleotides, the CDR3 is TGCGCCAGCAGCCAAGAAGCGGAAAAGACCCAGTACTTC. This codes for CASSQEAEKTQYF.

This clone is termed large. Sequence at one end of the junction differs from germline and may be a read error. The chain uses TRBV14 and TRBJ1-4, with D hard to call. The CDR3 covers 13 residues. CDR1 and CDR2 (germline): SGHDN, FVKESK. Here the CDR3 reads CASSQDSTGWAHF. CDR3 in DNA: TGTGCCAGCAGCCAAGATTCCACCGGTTGGGCTCATTTT.

The chain has TRBV11-3 and TRBJ2-7, with TRBD2 matching over 8 bases. Germline V gene lookup returns CDR1 SGHNT and CDR2 YENEEA. With 3 bases clipped from V and 4 bases from J, the junction kept 8 bases outside the gene matches. This CDR3 has 15 residues. In DNA, the CDR3 is TGTGCCAGCAGCTTTGACAGCGGGAGCATTTACGAGCAGTACTTC. Translated: CASSFDSGSIYEQYF.

This clone was detected a few times. The J gene is TRBJ2-7, the V gene TRBV6-8; D uncertain. V was shortened by 5 bases and J by 1 base, with 12 bases between the two germline ends. The CDR3 length is 14 residues. Per germline, CDR1 MNHGY and CDR2 SAAAGT. The CDR3 here is CASSVQLKSYEQYF. The DNA for the CDR3 is TGTGCCAGCAGTGTACAACTCAAATCCTACGAGCAGTACTTC.

J is TRBJ1-3 and V is TRBV18, with 10 bases matching TRBD1. With V trimmed by 2 bases and J by 0 bases, 4 bases remained unmatched. Germline V CDR1 and CDR2: KGHSH, LQKENI. The CDR3 runs 17 residues. CDR3 DNA: TGTGCCAGCTCACCAATGACAGGGGGCAGCTCTGGAAACACCATATATTTT. Translation: CASSPMTGGSSGNTIYF.

By sample fraction, this clone is medium-sized. The gene calls are TRBV6-8 and TRBJ1-2, with TRBD1 as a possible D gene (6 bases). The length of the CDR3 is 17 residues. Germline assignment: CDR1 MNHGY and CDR2 SAAAGT. The ends were cut back, 0 bases at V and 4 bases at J, with 18 bases in the middle. This CDR3 reads CASSYSGQGWAIYGYTF. The CDR3 DNA reads TGTGCCAGCAGTTACTCCGGCCAGGGGTGGGCCATCTATGGCTACACCTTC.

This clone has more than one count but fewer than ten. The CDR3 sequence is CASVGFYEQYF. The CDR3 DNA reads as TGTGCCAGCGTGGGGTTTTACGAGCAGTACTTC. The V and J genes are TRBV6-7 and TRBJ2-7; D is unclear. TRBV6-7 is designated an ORF whose function remains uncertain. CDR3 length: 11 residues. V gave up 8 bases and J gave up 4 bases, with 9 bases separating them.

The chain has TRBV9 and TRBJ1-2; D not resolved. CDR3 size: 13 residues. The V gene lost 5 bases and the J gene lost 4 bases, with 12 bases spanning the gap. Looked up from germline, CDR1 is SGDLS and CDR2 is YYNGEE. In DNA, the CDR3 is TGTGCCAGCAGAGCTTCGGTTCTCTATGGCTACACCTTC. Protein sequence: CASRASVLYGYTF.

The chain carries TRBV6-8 and TRBJ1-1, with D unresolved. CDR3 length: 13 amino acids. The germline V gene encodes CDR1 MNHGY and CDR2 SAAAGT. Trimming shortened V by 5 bases and J by 1 base, and 8 bases separated the two germline ends. CDR3 sequence: CASSGMRNTEAFF. Written as DNA, the CDR3 is TGTGCCAGCAGTGGAATGAGGAACACTGAAGCTTTCTTT.

This sequence joins TRBV6-8 and TRBJ1-2; no clear D. The CDR3 length is 15 residues. V was pared by 6 bases and J by 4 bases, with 18 bases between. CDR1 and CDR2 from the germline V gene are MNHGY and SAAAGT. CDR3: CASRGDQTLGYGYTF. The CDR3 DNA follows: TGTGCCAGCAGAGGCGATCAGACCTTGGGCTATGGCTACACCTTC.

The chain uses TRBV23-1 and TRBJ2-4, with D possibly matching TRBD1 (5 bases). TRBV23-1 is marked as an open reading frame, function uncertain. The CDR3 totals 16 residues. V was clipped by 6 bases and J by 0 bases, with 15 bases between them. The CDR3 region is CASSPTQGLAKNIQYF. The CDR3 DNA follows: TGCGCCAGCAGCCCGACTCAGGGTTTAGCCAAAAACATTCAGTACTTC.

This chain links TRBV9 with TRBJ2-2, with a weak D call TRBD1 (6 bases). The V end was cut by 3 bases, the J end by 0 bases, with 9 bases between. The CDR3 is 15 residues long. Germline loops: CDR1 SGDLS, CDR2 YYNGEE. The CDR3 DNA is TGTGCCAGCAGCGGCACAGGGTCGAACACCGGGGAGCTGTTTTTT. Encoded protein: CASSGTGSNTGELFF.

This clone showed up just a few times. The chain joins TRBV6-8 to TRBJ1-1; D gene ambiguous. Germline CDR1 MNHGY, CDR2 SAAAGT. V was cut by 6 bases and J by 1 base, with 15 bases left in between. The CDR3 contains 15 residues. CDR3 sequence: CASRPDISGNTEAFF. The CDR3, as DNA: TGTGCCAGCAGGCCCGACATAAGTGGGAACACTGAAGCTTTCTTT.

The table lists this clone with a few counts. The chain has TRBV30 and TRBJ2-2; D is perhaps TRBD1 (6 bases). V was clipped by 4 bases and J by 3 bases, with 9 bases between them. Germline V CDR1 and CDR2: GTSNPN, SVGIG (reference sequence). The CDR3 is 13 residues long. The CDR3 protein is CAWKGEHTGELFF. The CDR3, as DNA: TGTGCCTGGAAGGGGGAGCACACCGGGGAGCTGTTTTTT.

The chain links TRBV28 to TRBJ1-5, with a possible D match to TRBD1 (5 bases). The CDR3 contains 16 residues. V was pared by 6 bases and J by 2 bases, with 17 bases between. Germline values: CDR1 MDHEN, CDR2 SYDVKM. The DNA for the CDR3 is TGTGCCAGCAGCCACTATCGCAGGGTGGGCAATCAGCCCCAGCATTTT. Protein product: CASSHYRRVGNQPQHF.

Relative to its sample, this clone is medium-sized (0.01 to 0.1%). The chain links TRBV11-3 to TRBJ2-5; D is perhaps TRBD1 (5 bases). V lost 3 bases to trimming and J lost 3 bases, with 14 bases between them. In germline, CDR1 is SGHNT, CDR2 YENEEA. The CDR3 length is 15 residues. CDR3 sequence (DNA): TGTGCCAGCAGCTTCCGGATGGGCAGGGAAGAGACCCAGTACTTC. Translating it yields CASSFRMGREETQYF.

The gene calls are TRBV10-3 and TRBJ1-4, with 10 bases aligning to TRBD1. With V trimmed by 10 bases and J by 7 bases, 6 bases remained unmatched. This CDR3 region has 13 residues. Germline V gene data show CDR1 as ENHRY and CDR2 as SYGVKD. The DNA of the CDR3 is TGTGCCAGTTCGAGACAGGGGGCTGAAAAACTGTTTTTT. Translating it yields CASSRQGAEKLFF.

This clone is medium-sized within its sample. The chain combines TRBV6-8 with TRBJ1-4, with 9 bases lining up with TRBD1. The CDR3 is made up of 12 amino acids. CDR1 and CDR2 (germline): MNHGY, SAAAGT. V lost 7 bases to trimming and J lost 8 bases; unmatched junction nucleotides: 2. In nucleotides, the CDR3 is TGTGCCAGCACCGACAGGGGGGAAAAACTGTTTTTT. This codes for CASTDRGEKLFF.

The CDR3 sequence is CASTDGNYGYTF. The CDR3 DNA reads as TGCGCCAGCACGGACGGGAACTATGGCTACACCTTC. This sequence joins TRBV10-2 and TRBJ1-2; D not certain. Germline CDR1 and CDR2: WSHSY and SAAADI. The CDR3 loop spans 12 amino acids. V was shortened by 7 bases and J by 2 bases, with 8 bases between the two germline ends.

The chain is built from TRBV1 and TRBJ1-5. TRBV1 constitutes a pseudogene. The CDR3 consists of 14 residues. CDR3 sequence (DNA): TGCGCCAGCAGCCCCACCGGGGGCGCACAGCCCCAGCATTTT. Its protein is CASSPTGGAQPQHF.

This clone was recorded a few times. The rearrangement uses TRBV6-8 and TRBJ1-5, with TRBD1 identical over 7 bases. Germline CDR1 MNHGY, CDR2 SAAAGT. The trim removed 7 bases at V and 2 bases at J, leaving 17 bases unmatched. This CDR3 region has 18 residues. DNA of the CDR3: TGTGCCAGCACCCCGGGACAGACAATCACTTCGGGCAATCAGCCCCAGCATTTT. It encodes CASTPGQTITSGNQPQHF.

The sample holds many counts of this clone. The chain's CDR3 is CASSLEAGQGYEQYF. CDR3 nucleotide sequence: TGTGCCAGCAGCTTGGAAGCGGGACAGGGCTACGAGCAGTACTTC. This chain uses TRBV11-3 with TRBJ2-7; 9 nucleotides line up with TRBD1. With 3 bases clipped from V and 3 bases from J, the junction kept 6 bases outside the gene matches. Germline CDR1 reads SGHNT; CDR2 reads YENEEA. The CDR3 totals 15 residues.

This clone has more than one count but fewer than ten. This rearrangement joins TRBV6-7 to TRBJ2-1; TRBD1 or TRBD2 may be the D gene (5 bases each). TRBV6-7 qualifies as an ORF whose function is uncertain. CDR3 length: 11 residues. The V gene lost 5 bases and the J gene lost 13 bases, with 12 bases spanning the gap. CDR3 in amino acids: CASSRWDRQFF. The DNA of the CDR3 is TGTGCCAGCAGTCGATGGGACCGCCAGTTCTTC.

This clone was detected only a few times. Mismatch with germline at one junction end may stem from a read error. The V gene is TRBV13, the J gene TRBJ2-7, with D possibly matching TRBD2 (6 bases). CDR1 is PRHDT, CDR2 FYEKMQ, per germline (reference sequence). The CDR3 runs 15 residues. CDR3 in DNA: TGTGCCAGCAGGTTAGGCGGGGTGCGATCCTACGAGCAGTACTTC. This sequence encodes CASRLGGVRSYEQYF.

This clone appeared a few times. This chain connects TRBV11-3 to TRBJ2-5, with 9 positions matching TRBD1. Trimming removed 5 bases from V and 5 bases from J; junction bases left unmatched: 9. Germline values: CDR1 SGHNT, CDR2 YENEEA. The CDR3 consists of 15 residues. In nucleotides, the CDR3 is TGTGCCAGCAGCCTCCAAACAGGGGGCGGGGAGACCCAGTACTTC. Translating it yields CASSLQTGGGETQYF.

This clone was seen only a few times. The genes are TRBV19 and TRBJ1-4; no definite D call. Germline V gene sequence: CDR1 LNHDA, CDR2 SQIVND (reference sequence). V shed 2 bases and J shed 5 bases, with 9 bases lying between them. This CDR3 has 14 amino acids. Here the CDR3 DNA reads TGTGCCAGTAGTATACACCTCCCCAATGAAAAACTGTTTTTT. This encodes CASSIHLPNEKLFF.

In nucleotides, the CDR3 is TGTGCCACCAGCAGATCGGGACAGGGGGCTGGTGGCTACACCTTC. Encoded protein: CATSRSGQGAGGYTF. This sequence joins TRBV15 and TRBJ1-2; 12 nucleotides align to TRBD1. Unmatched junction bases numbered 5, after V lost 2 bases and J lost 7 bases. This CDR3 contains 15 residues. Germline CDR1 reads LNHNV; CDR2 reads YYDKDF (reference sequence).

This clone was observed once. V is TRBV19 and J is TRBJ1-2, with 7 bases that match TRBD1. J gave up 2 bases and V 8 bases, and 2 bases lay outside the gene matches. Germline-derived CDR1 and CDR2 are LNHDA and SQIVND (reference sequence). CDR3 length: 12 amino acids. The CDR3: CASADRNYGYTF. In DNA, the CDR3 is TGTGCCAGTGCGGACAGGAACTATGGCTACACCTTC.

CDR3 sequence (DNA): TGTGCCAGCAGGCCTAGCGCCGGAGTCATTTATGGCTACACCTTC. Its protein is CASRPSAGVIYGYTF. The genes are TRBV28 and TRBJ1-2, with no clear D. CDR3 length: 15 amino acids. The germline V gene has CDR1 MDHEN and CDR2 SYDVKM. V was clipped by 6 bases and J by 5 bases, with 19 bases between them.